This T cell receptor (beta chain) was retrieved from a study of cytomegalovirus exposure and HLA in healthy donors. Vbeta (60) and Jbeta (13) primers were used in the PCR. Repertoires were generated with immunoSEQ multiplex PCR, while TCRdb's copy carries only in-frame clones and drops some. This table holds some 140,000 clones, around 85% found once. General study results and limits: An observed cluster of highly shared sequence variants was recorded as a likely sequencing artifact. Across donors, presence/absence analyses took sequencing depth to be roughly uniform.

Remarks on this clone: Its antigen is undetermined.

After removal of 10 bases from V and 2 bases from J, the junction contained 2 bases not matched to a gene. Per the germline V gene, CDR1 is LNHDA and CDR2 is SQIVND (reference sequence). CDR3 length equals 13 residues. The sequence came from a woman aged 25-40 years in good health and CMV-seropositive. The specimen sequenced was PBMCs. The V call is TRBV19, the J call TRBJ1-5; 10 bases are a match to TRBD1. Written as DNA, the CDR3 is TGTGCCATTGGGACAGGGGGCAATCAGCCCCAGCATTTT. Translation: CAIGTGGNQPQHF.